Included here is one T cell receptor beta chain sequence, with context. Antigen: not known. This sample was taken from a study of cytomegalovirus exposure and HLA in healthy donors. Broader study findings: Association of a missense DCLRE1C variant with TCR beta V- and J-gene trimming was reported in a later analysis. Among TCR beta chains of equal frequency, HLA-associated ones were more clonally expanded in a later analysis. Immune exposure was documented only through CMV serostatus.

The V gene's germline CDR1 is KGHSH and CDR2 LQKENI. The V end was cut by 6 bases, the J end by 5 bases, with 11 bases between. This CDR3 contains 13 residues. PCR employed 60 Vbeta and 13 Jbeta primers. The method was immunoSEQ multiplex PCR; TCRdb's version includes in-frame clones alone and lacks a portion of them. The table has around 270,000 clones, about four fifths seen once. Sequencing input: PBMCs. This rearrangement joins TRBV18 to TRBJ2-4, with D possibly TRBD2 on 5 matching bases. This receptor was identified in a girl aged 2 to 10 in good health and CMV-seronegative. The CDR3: CASSTGLENIQYF. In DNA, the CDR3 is TGTGCCAGCTCCACCGGACTGGAAAACATTCAGTACTTC.